Following are 19 T cell receptor beta chains from one sample sequenced in a study of T-cell reconstitution after alpha-beta-depleted transplantation in children (dated by TCRdb to the mid-2010s). The intended sense of this specimen's treatment or condition label: allogeneic hematopoietic cell transplantation with graft depleted of TCRalphabeta T cells and CD19 B cells. To prepare the library, PCR was applied. These reads were obtained on an Illumina HiSeq 2500. To normalize quantification of the TCRbeta repertoire, the TCR libraries were built with molecular barcoding that relied on unique molecular identifiers. TCRdb trimmed the raw reads at Q25, called clones with MiXCR and kept productive beta chains. All rows with the same CDR3 protein become a single entry with the most common DNA and genes. The sample yields about 900,000 distinct CDR3 sequences; under 30% were counted once. The ten largest clonotypes hold under 30% of the sample.

Sequences were derived from PBMCs, mostly from graft donor cells, sampled 360 days after TCRalphabeta/CD19-depleted stem cell transplant. Every receptor here comes from a boy under two years old who had a stem cell transplant for SCID, so the T cells may come from the graft donor.

The V call is TRBV6-1, the J call TRBJ2-2, with D possibly TRBD2 on 7 matching bases. V shed 7 bases and J shed 2 bases, with 17 bases lying between them. The germline gives CDR1 MNHNS, CDR2 SASEGT. The CDR3 length is 16 residues. The CDR3 reads CASTGAGGANTGELFF. CDR3 bases: TGTGCCAGCACCGGGGCTGGGGGGGCTAACACCGGGGAGCTGTTTTTT.

This clonotype was detected many times. Here the CDR3 DNA reads TGTGCCAGCAGCCCCTGGGGAAGGCCCTACGAGCAGTACTTC. Amino acids: CASSPWGRPYEQYF. The J gene is TRBJ2-7, the V gene TRBV7-9; D not resolved. Trimming cost V 5 bases and J 2 bases, with 13 bases left between them. CDR3 length: 14 amino acids. Per germline, CDR1 SEHNR and CDR2 FQNEAQ (reference sequence).

The rearrangement uses TRBV7-2 and TRBJ2-3; TRBD2 is a possible D gene (5 bases). Trimming took off 5 bases at V and 5 bases at J, with 14 bases between the two ends. The CDR3 runs 14 residues. Per germline, CDR1 SGHTA and CDR2 FQGNSA. The CDR3 is CASSTTRLGDTQYF. The CDR3 coding sequence is TGTGCCAGCAGCACAACTAGGCTCGGAGATACGCAGTATTTT.

This chain joins TRBV20-1 and TRBJ1-5; D remains unclear. CDR3 size: 12 residues. CDR1 and CDR2 from the germline V gene are DFQATT and SNEGSKA (reference sequence). The V gene lost 2 bases and the J gene lost 9 bases, with 11 bases spanning the gap. The CDR3 sequence is CSARSGGAPQHF. The CDR3 DNA is TGCAGTGCTAGATCAGGTGGCGCGCCCCAGCATTTT.

The chain joins TRBV9 to TRBJ2-5, with D perhaps being TRBD1 or TRBD2 (5 bases each). Germline CDR1 reads SGDLS; CDR2 reads YYNGEE. The CDR3 has 14 amino acids. V was clipped by 2 bases and J by 3 bases, with 11 bases between them. CDR3 loop: CASSVRDGEETQYF. The DNA of the CDR3 is TGTGCCAGCAGCGTCCGGGACGGTGAAGAGACCCAGTACTTC.

The table lists this clonotype with a few counts. The CDR3 loop reads CASSLGRRPNTGELFF. CDR3 nucleotide sequence: TGTGCCAGCAGCTTAGGGCGCCGACCGAACACCGGGGAGCTGTTTTTT. V usage is TRBV7-8 and J usage is TRBJ2-2; D is undetermined. The length of the CDR3 is 16 residues. Germline CDR1 SGHVS, CDR2 FQNEAQ. Trimming took off 1 base at V and 0 bases at J, with 9 bases between the two ends.

The chain combines TRBV27 with TRBJ2-7, with 8 bases lining up with TRBD1. V was pared by 5 bases and J by 1 base, with 7 bases of the junction left unmatched. Germline V lookup: CDR1 MNHEY, CDR2 SMNVEV (reference sequence). The CDR3 loop spans 15 amino acids. In DNA form, the CDR3 reads TGTGCCAGCAGTACCGGACAGGGTGGTTCCTACGAGCAGTACTTC. Residues: CASSTGQGGSYEQYF.

This clonotype was counted between two and nine times. The J gene is TRBJ2-5, the V gene TRBV5-1, with a weak D call TRBD2 (5 bases). CDR1 is SGHRS and CDR2 is YFSETQ in the germline V gene. V was trimmed by 3 bases and J by 2 bases, leaving 11 bases between them. This CDR3 has 14 residues. CDR3 nucleotide sequence: TGCGCCAGCAGCTACGGGAAAATTCAAGAGACCCAGTACTTC. Translating gives CASSYGKIQETQYF.

This clonotype has just a few counts. V gene TRBV7-9 combines with J gene TRBJ1-4, with TRBD1 as a possible D gene (5 bases). The CDR3 consists of 17 residues. Germline CDR1 and CDR2: SEHNR and FQNEAQ (reference sequence). V lost 7 bases, J lost 11 bases, and 29 bases lay in between. The CDR3 sequence is CASNAINSGPWGEKLFF. CDR3 DNA sequence: TGTGCCAGCAACGCTATAAACTCAGGGCCATGGGGAGAGAAACTGTTTTTT.

This clonotype was detected a few times. J is TRBJ2-1 and V is TRBV7-8; 9 bases agree with TRBD2. CDR3 length: 15 residues. Trimming took 4 bases from V and 2 from J; bases not matched to a gene: 3. Germline V gene lookup returns CDR1 SGHVS and CDR2 FQNEAQ. This chain's CDR3 is CASSSGLATYNEQFF. The DNA of the CDR3 is TGTGCCAGCAGCTCCGGACTAGCGACCTACAATGAGCAGTTCTTC.

CDR3 bases: TGTGCCAGCAGCCAAGATCCCAGCCCTACCTCTAGCCCAGAGACCCAGTACTTC. It yields the protein CASSQDPSPTSSPETQYF. The gene calls are TRBV4-2 and TRBJ2-5, with D perhaps TRBD2 (5 bases). V lost 0 bases and J 4 bases, leaving 21 bases between the germline ends. This CDR3 region has 18 residues. The germline V gene has CDR1 LGHNA and CDR2 YNFKEQ.

The rearrangement links TRBV29-1 to TRBJ2-5; perhaps TRBD2 as D (5 bases). The CDR3 sequence is 12 residues long. The germline gives CDR1 SQVTM, CDR2 ANQGSEA. Trimming stripped 2 bases from V and 7 bases from J, with 11 bases between. CDR3 residues: CSVESSRGTQYF. The CDR3 DNA sequence: TGCAGCGTTGAATCCAGCCGGGGGACCCAGTACTTC.

The gene calls are TRBV7-2 and TRBJ1-3; D remains unclear. V was clipped by 5 bases and J by 0 bases, with 11 bases between them. CDR1 SGHTA and CDR2 FQGNSA come from the germline V gene. The length of the CDR3 is 15 residues. CDR3 in amino acids: CASSPRPLSGNTIYF. The CDR3 nucleotides are TGTGCCAGCAGCCCGCGTCCACTCTCTGGAAACACCATATATTTT.

The chain is built from TRBV7-8 and TRBJ2-7; D possibly corresponds to TRBD1 (5 bases). This CDR3 has 13 amino acids. Germline lookup yields CDR1 SGHVS and CDR2 FQNEAQ. V lost 4 bases, J lost 5 bases, and 12 bases lay in between. The CDR3 loop reads CASSWVGLDEQYF. Here the CDR3 DNA reads TGTGCCAGCAGCTGGGTGGGGCTCGACGAGCAGTACTTC.

V is TRBV5-1 and J is TRBJ2-6; D uncertain. The CDR3 runs 13 residues. The germline V gene encodes CDR1 SGHRS and CDR2 YFSETQ. Trimming stripped 2 bases from V and 12 bases from J, with 12 bases between. DNA for the CDR3: TGCGCCAGCAGCTTAGGCGGACCCTCCGTCCTGACTTTC. Its translation: CASSLGGPSVLTF. The whole variable domain, remainder taken from reference TRBV5-1 and TRBJ2-6, is KAGVTQTPRYLIKTRGQQVTLSCSPISGHRSVSWYQQTPGQGLQFLFEYFSETQRNKGNFPGRFSGRQFSNSRSEMNVSTLELGDSALYLCASSLGGPSVLTFGAGSRLTVL.

This clonotype was counted only a few times. Here the CDR3 reads CASSGTNTEAFF. CDR3 nucleotide sequence: TGTGCCAGCAGTGGGACGAACACTGAAGCTTTCTTT. V gene TRBV6-1 combines with J gene TRBJ1-1; D call uncertain. This CDR3 comprises 12 residues. Germline-derived CDR1 and CDR2 are MNHNS and SASEGT. With 4 bases removed from V and 1 base from J, the gap between germline ends came to 4 bases.

The sample holds a few counts of this clonotype. V usage is TRBV3-1 and J usage is TRBJ2-3; 9 bases map to TRBD2. Germline-derived CDR1 and CDR2 are LGHDT and YNNKEL (reference sequence). The CDR3 runs 18 residues. Trimming took 4 bases from V and 2 from J; bases not matched to a gene: 13. As DNA, the CDR3 is TGTGCCAGCAGCCCCCCCGTAGCGGGGGCCCCGAACACAGATACGCAGTATTTT. Translation gives CASSPPVAGAPNTDTQYF.

This clonotype was counted only a few times. V is TRBV12-3 or TRBV12-4 and J is TRBJ2-7; D is unresolved. Between the trimmed V and J ends, which lost 6 bases and 7 bases, there was a span of 13 bases. CDR3 length: 12 residues. The CDR3 sequence: CASSFTPWEQYF. CDR3 nucleotides: TGTGCCAGCAGCTTTACTCCATGGGAGCAGTACTTC.

V usage is TRBV12-3 or TRBV12-4 and J usage is TRBJ1-1, with D perhaps TRBD1 (5 bases). V dropped 6 bases and J dropped 9 bases, with 26 bases sitting between them. This CDR3 is 16 amino acids long. The CDR3 region has the DNA TGTGCCAGCAGATCCCCCTTCTCCGGGGCCTACAAGAAAGCTTTCTTT. Its protein is CASRSPFSGAYKKAFF.